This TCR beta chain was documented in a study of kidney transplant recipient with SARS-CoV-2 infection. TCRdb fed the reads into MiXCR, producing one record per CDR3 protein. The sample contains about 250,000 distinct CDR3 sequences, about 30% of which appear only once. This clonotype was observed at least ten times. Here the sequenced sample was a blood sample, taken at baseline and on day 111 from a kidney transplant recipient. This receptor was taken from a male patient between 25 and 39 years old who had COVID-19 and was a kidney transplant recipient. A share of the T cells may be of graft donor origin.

The CDR3 loop reads CASSFRHGYTF. The DNA for the CDR3 is TGTGCCAGCAGTTTCCGCCATGGCTACACCTTC. This rearrangement joins TRBV12-3 or TRBV12-4 to TRBJ1-2; D unclear. The V end lost 3 bases, the J end lost 6 bases, and 5 bases lay between the germline ends. The CDR3 extends over 11 amino acids.